The subject of this entry is one TCR beta chain. The sample comes from a study of blood T cell repertoires in COVID-19. The CDR3 runs to 13 residues. Germline CDR1 SGHTA, CDR2 FQGTGA. V was cut by 2 bases and J by 5 bases, with 7 bases left in between. Clones were sequenced by immunoSEQ multiplex PCR, and TCRdb holds only the in-frame ones, with some missing. The sample consists of about 130,000 clones, approximately 85% of them appearing once. The chain employs TRBV7-3 and TRBJ2-1; D gene uncertain. Sequencing used peripheral blood. The TCR originated in an elderly woman with COVID-19, enrolled during active disease. The CDR3 bases are TGTGCCAGCAGCTTAGGTAGAGACAATGAGCAGTTCTTC. Translated: CASSLGRDNEQFF.